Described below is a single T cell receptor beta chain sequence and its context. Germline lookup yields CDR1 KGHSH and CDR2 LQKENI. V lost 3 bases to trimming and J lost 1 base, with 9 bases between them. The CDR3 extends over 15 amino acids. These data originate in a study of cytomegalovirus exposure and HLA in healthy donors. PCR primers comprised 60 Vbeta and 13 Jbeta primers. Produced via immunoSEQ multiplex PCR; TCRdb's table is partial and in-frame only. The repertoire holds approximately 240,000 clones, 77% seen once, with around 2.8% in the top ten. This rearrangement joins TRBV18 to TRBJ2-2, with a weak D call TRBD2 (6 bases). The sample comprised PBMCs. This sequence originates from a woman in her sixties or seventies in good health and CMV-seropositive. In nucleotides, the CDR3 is TGTGCCAGCTCACCGGGCGGGATGAACACCGGGGAGCTGTTTTTT. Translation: CASSPGGMNTGELFF.